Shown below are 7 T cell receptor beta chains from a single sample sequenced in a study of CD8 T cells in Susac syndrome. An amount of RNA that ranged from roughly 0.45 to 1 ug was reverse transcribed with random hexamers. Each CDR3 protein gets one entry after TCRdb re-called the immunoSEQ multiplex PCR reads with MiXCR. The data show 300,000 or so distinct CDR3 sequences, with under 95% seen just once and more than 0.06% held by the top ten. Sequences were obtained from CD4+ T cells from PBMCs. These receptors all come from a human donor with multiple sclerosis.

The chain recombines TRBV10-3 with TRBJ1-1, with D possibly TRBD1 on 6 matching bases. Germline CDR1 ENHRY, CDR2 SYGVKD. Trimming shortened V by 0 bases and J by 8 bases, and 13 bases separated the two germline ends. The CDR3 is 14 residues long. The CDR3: CAISESIGRGEAFF. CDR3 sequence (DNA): TGTGCCATCAGTGAGTCGATTGGGAGGGGGGAAGCTTTCTTT.

Written as DNA, the CDR3 is TGTGCCAGCAGTTTGCCGGGGCAGGTGAGTCAGCCCCAGCATTTT. Residues: CASSLPGQVSQPQHF. J is TRBJ1-5 and V is TRBV28, with a possible D match to TRBD1 (5 bases). Looked up from germline, CDR1 is MDHEN and CDR2 is SYDVKM. Trimming cost V 3 bases and J 6 bases, with 15 bases left between them. The CDR3 has 15 residues.

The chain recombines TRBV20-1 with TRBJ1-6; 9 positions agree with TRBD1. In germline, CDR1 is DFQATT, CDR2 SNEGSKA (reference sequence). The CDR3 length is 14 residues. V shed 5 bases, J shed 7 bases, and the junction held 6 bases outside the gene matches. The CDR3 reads CSAVTGTGNSPLHF. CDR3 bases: TGCAGTGCTGTAACCGGGACAGGGAATTCACCCCTCCACTTT.

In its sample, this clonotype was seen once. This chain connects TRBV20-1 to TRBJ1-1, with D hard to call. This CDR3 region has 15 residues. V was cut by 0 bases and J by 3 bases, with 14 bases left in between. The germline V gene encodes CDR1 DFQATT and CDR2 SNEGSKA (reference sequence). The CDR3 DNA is TGCAGTGCTAGAGACAGGCCCATGGTGGACACTGAAGCTTTCTTT. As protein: CSARDRPMVDTEAFF.

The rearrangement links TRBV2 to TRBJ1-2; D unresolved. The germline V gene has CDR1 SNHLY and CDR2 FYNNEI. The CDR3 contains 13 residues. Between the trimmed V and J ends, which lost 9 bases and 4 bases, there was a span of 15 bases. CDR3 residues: CARDPEGGYGYTF. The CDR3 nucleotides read TGTGCCAGAGATCCGGAGGGAGGCTATGGCTACACCTTC.

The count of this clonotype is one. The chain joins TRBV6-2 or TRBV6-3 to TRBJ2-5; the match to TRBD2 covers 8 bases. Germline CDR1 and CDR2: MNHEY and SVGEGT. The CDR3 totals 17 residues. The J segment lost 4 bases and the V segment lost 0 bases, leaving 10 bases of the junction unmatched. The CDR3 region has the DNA TGTGCCAGCAGTTACTCGAATCTCGGGAGGGCCTTAGAGACCCAGTACTTC. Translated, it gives CASSYSNLGRALETQYF.

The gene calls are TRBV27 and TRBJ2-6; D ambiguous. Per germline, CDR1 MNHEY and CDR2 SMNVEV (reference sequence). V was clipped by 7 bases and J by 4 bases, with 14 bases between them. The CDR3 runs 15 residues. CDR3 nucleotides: TGTGCCAGCACGATGCGACCTGGAGGGGCCAACGTCCTGACTTTC. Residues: CASTMRPGGANVLTF.